This record looks at one T cell receptor beta chain sequence and its context. Its antigen is unknown. Clones were sequenced by immunoSEQ multiplex PCR, and TCRdb holds only the in-frame ones, with some missing. Among about 100,000 clones listed, around 90% were seen once. Per the germline V gene, CDR1 is SGHDT and CDR2 is YYEEEE. The CDR3 runs to 14 residues. V lost 2 bases, J lost 4 bases, and 13 bases lay in between. The data are from a study of T cell responses to AZD1222 COVID-19 vaccine. Study-level points and caveats: Spike-specific TCR repertoires showed rising breadth and depth after two AZD1222 doses.

The input for sequencing was peripheral blood, taken 28 days after the second AZD1222 dose. The rearrangement links TRBV5-6 to TRBJ2-7; the D gene is possibly TRBD1 (6 bases). This clonotype was sampled from an adult who received the AZD1222 COVID-19 vaccine. CDR3 in DNA: TGTGCCAGCAGCTTTTACTCACAGGGTTACGAGCAGTACTTC. Protein: CASSFYSQGYEQYF.